The 17 T cell receptor beta chains presented below share a single source sample, sequenced in a study of cytomegalovirus exposure and HLA in healthy donors. Libraries were prepared by immunoSEQ multiplex PCR; TCRdb keeps only in-frame clonotypes and omits some of them. The sample carries approximately 220,000 clones, about 83% recorded once. The specimen sequenced was PBMCs. These receptors were obtained from a man between 18 and 29 years old in good health and CMV-seronegative.

The V gene is TRBV7-2, the J gene TRBJ2-1; D not resolved. Germline CDR1 reads SGHTA; CDR2 reads FQGNSA. V was pared by 2 bases and J by 0 bases, with 11 bases between. This CDR3 spans 16 amino acids. This CDR3 reads CASSLKPGFSYNEQFF. The CDR3 bases are TGTGCCAGCAGCTTAAAGCCCGGGTTCTCCTACAATGAGCAGTTCTTC.

In this sample, this clone turned up once. V is TRBV28 and J is TRBJ2-2; weak D call: TRBD2 (5 bases). The CDR3 has 12 residues. Germline CDR1 reads MDHEN; CDR2 reads SYDVKM. V dropped 7 bases and J dropped 5 bases, with 8 bases sitting between them. The CDR3 is CASKGLTGELFF. The CDR3 coding sequence is TGTGCCAGCAAAGGACTTACCGGGGAGCTGTTTTTT.

A note on this clone: Other DNA sequences in the sample encode the same CDR3. The chain employs TRBV18 and TRBJ2-2; the match to TRBD1 covers 8 bases. Germline V CDR1 and CDR2: KGHSH, LQKENI. This CDR3 has 15 amino acids. The V and J ends lost 6 bases and 3 bases, in that order; junction bases with no gene match: 6. The CDR3 is CASSLGQGDTGELFF. The DNA of the CDR3 is TGTGCCAGCTCCCTTGGACAGGGTGACACCGGGGAGCTGTTTTTT. Combining the CDR3 with reference TRBV18 and TRBJ2-2 gives the whole variable domain NAGVMQNPRHLVRRRGQEARLRCSPMKGHSHVYWYRQLPEEGLKFMVYLQKENIIDESGMPKERFSAEFPKEGPSILRIQQVVRGDSAAYFCASSLGQGDTGELFFGEGSRLTVL.

This chain joins TRBV28 and TRBJ1-5; D might be TRBD1 (6 bases). Trimming removed 2 bases from V and 1 base from J, with 15 bases in between. Germline CDR1 MDHEN, CDR2 SYDVKM. CDR3 size: 17 residues. DNA for the CDR3: TGTGCCAGCAGTTTACGGGGTCCAGGGGTGAGCAATCAGCCCCAGCATTTT. Translation: CASSLRGPGVSNQPQHF.

V gene TRBV10-3 combines with J gene TRBJ1-4; 7 positions agree with TRBD1. From germline, CDR1 is ENHRY and CDR2 SYGVKD. The junction had 8 bases not matched to a gene; V was cut back by 3 bases and J by 10 bases. The length of the CDR3 is 14 residues. CDR3 coding DNA: TGTGCCATCAGTGACGGAGGGGGCTTAGGAAAACTGTTTTTT. It is translated as CAISDGGGLGKLFF.

The genes are TRBV5-1 and TRBJ2-2; the match to TRBD1 covers 10 bases. This CDR3 contains 15 residues. V trimming: 6 bases; J trimming: 8 bases; junction bases outside the gene matches: 10. In germline, CDR1 is SGHRS, CDR2 YFSETQ. The CDR3 sequence: CASTPGTGVSGELFF. CDR3 DNA: TGCGCCAGCACCCCGGGGACAGGGGTGAGTGGGGAGCTGTTTTTT.

V is TRBV4-3 and J is TRBJ1-5, with a possible D match to TRBD1 (5 bases). The CDR3 has 16 amino acids. Germline V gene sequence: CDR1 LGHNA, CDR2 YSLEER. Between the trimmed V and J ends, which lost 0 bases and 6 bases, there was a span of 15 bases. CDR3 loop: CASSQDDGEGSQPQHF. The CDR3 nucleotides read TGCGCCAGCAGCCAAGATGATGGGGAGGGGAGTCAGCCCCAGCATTTT.

The rearrangement joins TRBV27 to TRBJ2-6; a weak D match, TRBD2 (6 bases). CDR3 length: 14 amino acids. Germline V gene data show CDR1 as MNHEY and CDR2 as SMNVEV (reference sequence). With 6 bases removed from V and 1 base from J, the gap between germline ends came to 7 bases. The CDR3 is CASRRGSGANVLTF. Written as DNA, the CDR3 is TGTGCCAGCAGGCGGGGATCTGGGGCCAACGTCCTGACTTTC. Full variable domain (remainder filled in from reference TRBV27 and TRBJ2-6): EAQVTQNPRYLITVTGKKLTVTCSQNMNHEYMSWYRQDPGLGLRQIYYSMNVEVTDKGDVPEGYKVSRKEKRNFPLILESPSPNQTSLYFCASRRGSGANVLTFGAGSRLTVL.

The chain joins TRBV10-1 to TRBJ2-7; possibly TRBD2 for D (5 bases). Germline CDR1 WNHNN, CDR2 SYGVQD (reference sequence). The V and J ends lost 4 bases and 8 bases respectively, with 12 bases between them. This CDR3 is 12 amino acids long. The DNA of the CDR3 is TGCGCCAGCAGTGCACTAGACGGGAAGCAGTACTTC. As protein: CASSALDGKQYF.

The genes are TRBV29-1 and TRBJ1-5; D is perhaps TRBD1 (5 bases). The CDR3 has 14 amino acids. Germline CDR1 reads SQVTM; CDR2 reads ANQGSEA. V was pared by 4 bases and J by 0 bases, with 10 bases between. The chain's CDR3 is CSVATGGSNQPQHF. CDR3 sequence (DNA): TGCAGCGTTGCGACGGGGGGTAGCAATCAGCCCCAGCATTTT.

This clone was detected once. The chain links TRBV7-9 to TRBJ2-5; 7 bases align to TRBD1. J was trimmed by 5 bases and V by 6 bases; bases with no gene match: 9. The CDR3 extends over 14 amino acids. Germline-derived CDR1 and CDR2 are SEHNR and FQNEAQ (reference sequence). The CDR3: CASSHQGDEETQYF. Here the CDR3 DNA reads TGTGCCAGCAGTCATCAGGGGGATGAGGAGACCCAGTACTTC.

The V call is TRBV6-1, the J call TRBJ2-3; perhaps TRBD2 as D (5 bases). Germline V gene lookup returns CDR1 MNHNS and CDR2 SASEGT. V lost 5 bases and J 2 bases, leaving 14 bases between the germline ends. The CDR3 has 15 amino acids. This CDR3 is CASSIGVRVTDTQYF. The CDR3 coding sequence is TGTGCCAGCAGTATCGGGGTTCGGGTCACAGATACGCAGTATTTT.

The V call is TRBV15, the J call TRBJ1-3, with D perhaps TRBD1 (5 bases). V lost 8 bases, J lost 0 bases, and 8 bases lay in between. Per germline, CDR1 LNHNV and CDR2 YYDKDF (reference sequence). This CDR3 is built from 13 residues. CDR3 region: CATQGPSGNTIYF. The CDR3 coding sequence is TGTGCCACCCAGGGTCCCTCTGGAAACACCATATATTTT. Together with reference TRBV15 and TRBJ1-3, the CDR3 gives the full variable domain: DAMVIQNPRYQVTQFGKPVTLSCSQTLNHNVMYWYQQKSSQAPKLLFHYYDKDFNNEADTPDNFQSRRPNTSFCFLDIRSPGLGDTAMYLCATQGPSGNTIYFGEGSWLTVV.

This chain connects TRBV6-1 to TRBJ1-3; 9 bases map to TRBD1. Germline V CDR1 and CDR2: MNHNS, SASEGT. With 0 bases clipped from V and 7 bases from J, the junction kept 4 bases outside the gene matches. The CDR3 sequence is 15 residues long. The CDR3 coding sequence is TGTGCCAGCAGTGAAGCGCTAGGACAGGGGAACACCATATATTTT. Its protein is CASSEALGQGNTIYF.

V gene TRBV11-2 combines with J gene TRBJ1-1; perhaps TRBD1 as D (5 bases). Germline-derived CDR1 and CDR2 are SGHAT and FQNNGV. The CDR3 sequence is 15 residues long. The V gene lost 5 bases and the J gene lost 3 bases, with 16 bases spanning the gap. CDR3 region: CASSPRAPGHTEAFF. The CDR3 DNA sequence: TGTGCCAGCAGCCCCAGGGCCCCAGGGCACACTGAAGCTTTCTTT.

The rearrangement uses TRBV4-1 and TRBJ2-1, with unresolved D. V was pared by 0 bases and J by 7 bases, with 19 bases between. CDR3 size: 17 residues. Germline CDR1 MGHRA, CDR2 YSYEKL. The CDR3 sequence is CASSQEPRSALENEQFF. The CDR3, as DNA: TGCGCCAGCAGCCAAGAACCTCGGAGCGCCCTCGAGAATGAGCAGTTCTTC.

The rearrangement uses TRBV7-9 and TRBJ2-7; 10 bases map to TRBD1. With V trimmed by 1 base and J by 0 bases, 0 bases remained unmatched. Germline V CDR1 and CDR2: SEHNR, FQNEAQ (reference sequence). The CDR3 spans 15 residues. CDR3 sequence: CASSLGTGGSYEQYF. DNA of the CDR3: TGTGCCAGCAGCTTAGGGACAGGGGGCTCCTACGAGCAGTACTTC. The whole variable domain, remainder taken from reference TRBV7-9 and TRBJ2-7, is DTGVSQNPRHKITKRGQNVTFRCDPISEHNRLYWYRQTLGQGPEFLTYFQNEAQLEKSRLLSDRFSAERPKGSFSTLEIQRTEQGDSAMYLCASSLGTGGSYEQYFGPGTRLTVT.